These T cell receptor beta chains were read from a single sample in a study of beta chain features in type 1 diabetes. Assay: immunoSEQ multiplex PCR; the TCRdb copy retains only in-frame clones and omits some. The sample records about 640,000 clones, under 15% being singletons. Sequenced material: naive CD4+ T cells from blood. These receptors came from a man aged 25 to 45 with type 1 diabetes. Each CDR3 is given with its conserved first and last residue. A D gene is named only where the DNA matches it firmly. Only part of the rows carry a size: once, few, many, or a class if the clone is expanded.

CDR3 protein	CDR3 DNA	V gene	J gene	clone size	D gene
CASSLTLLSGGTRDTQYF	TGTGCCAGTAGTTTGACGCTGCTTAGCGGGGGGACACGAGATACGCAGTATTTT	TRBV19	TRBJ2-3	few	TRBD2
CASSSTWNTEAFF	TGTGCCAGCAGCTCAACCTGGAACACTGAAGCTTTCTTT	TRBV7-2	TRBJ1-1	NA	NA
CASSLFTPSSGNTIYF	TGTGCCAGCAGCTTGTTCACTCCGAGCTCTGGAAACACCATATATTTT	TRBV7-2	TRBJ1-3	few	NA
CASSPQASGANVLTF	TGTGCCAGCAGCCCCCAGGCCTCTGGGGCCAACGTCCTGACTTTC	TRBV9	TRBJ2-6	NA	NA
CASSSPGGTYEQYF	TGTGCCAGTAGTTCTCCGGGGGGGACCTACGAGCAGTACTTC	TRBV19	TRBJ2-7	few	TRBD2
CASSTVRDIVWEKLFF	TGTGCCAGCAGCACAGTCCGGGACATAGTATGGGAAAAACTGTTTTTT	TRBV7-9	TRBJ1-4	NA	NA
CASSQDPSSGGFQYF	TGCGCCAGCAGCCAAGATCCGAGTAGCGGGGGCTTTCAGTACTTC	TRBV4-3	TRBJ2-4	NA	TRBD2
CASRFGGTNEKLFF	TGTGCCAGCAGGTTCGGGGGGACTAATGAAAAACTGTTTTTT	TRBV6-1	TRBJ1-4	few	NA
CATSREVSEYQPQHF	TGTGCCACCAGCAGAGAAGTAAGTGAGTATCAGCCCCAGCATTTT	TRBV15	TRBJ1-5	NA	NA
CASSLVGTDTEAFF	TGTGCCAGCAGCTTAGTAGGGACGGACACTGAAGCTTTCTTT	TRBV7-2	TRBJ1-1	few	NA
CASRAGNTDTQYF	TGTGCCAGCCGGGCCGGGAATACAGATACGCAGTATTTT	TRBV5-4	TRBJ2-3	few	NA
CASSPTGTDTQYF	TGTGCCAGTAGTCCGACAGGAACAGATACGCAGTATTTT	TRBV19	TRBJ2-3	NA	NA
CASSQVRGGLSGANVLTF	TGTGCCAGCAGCCAAGTCAGGGGAGGACTCTCTGGGGCCAACGTCCTGACTTTC	TRBV14	TRBJ2-6	few	NA
CASSVTDGNYGYTF	TGTGCCAGCAGCGTGACTGACGGTAACTATGGCTACACCTTC	TRBV9	TRBJ1-2	few	NA
CSVVGTDEKLFF	TGCAGCGTAGTGGGCACTGATGAAAAACTGTTTTTT	TRBV29-1	TRBJ1-4	NA	NA
CASSAVRAGGRETQYF	TGTGCCAGCAGCGCTGTGAGAGCGGGGGGGCGGGAGACCCAGTACTTC	TRBV2	TRBJ2-5	few	TRBD2
CSVVGWSGRYGYTF	TGCAGCGTTGTAGGCTGGTCAGGTCGATATGGCTACACCTTC	TRBV29-1	TRBJ1-2	few	NA
CAIGGQGINEQFF	TGTGCCATCGGGGGACAGGGGATCAATGAGCAGTTCTTC	TRBV10-3	TRBJ2-1	few	TRBD1
CASVRDNLNAAFF	TGTGCCAGCGTCAGGGACAACCTTAACGCAGCTTTCTTT	TRBV7-2	TRBJ1-1	few	NA
CAISDRHAYEQYF	TGTGCCATCAGTGACCGACATGCCTACGAGCAGTACTTC	TRBV10-3	TRBJ2-7	few	NA
CASSPSHSMNTEAFF	TGTGCCAGCAGCCCTTCCCATTCCATGAACACTGAAGCTTTCTTT	TRBV7-3	TRBJ1-1	NA	NA
CASRSDRRSTDTQYF	TGTGCCAGCAGGTCGGACAGACGAAGCACAGATACGCAGTATTTT	TRBV6-5	TRBJ2-3	NA	NA
CASSRGQGVYEQYF	TGTGCCAGCAGTCGTGGACAGGGTGTCTACGAGCAGTACTTC	TRBV27	TRBJ2-7	NA	TRBD1
CASSAAGVYNEKLFF	TGCGCCAGCAGCGCGGCAGGGGTCTATAATGAAAAACTGTTTTTT	TRBV5-1	TRBJ1-4	NA	NA
CASSLGLISYNEQFF	TGTGCCAGCAGCTTGGGACTAATTTCCTACAATGAGCAGTTCTTC	TRBV7-3	TRBJ2-1	NA	TRBD2
CASSHRGTYNEQFF	TGTGCCAGCAGTCACCGGGGGACCTACAATGAGCAGTTCTTC	TRBV9	TRBJ2-1	few	NA
CASSPIWTGHLGEAFF	TGTGCCAGCAGCCCCATCTGGACAGGCCACCTTGGGGAAGCTTTCTTT	TRBV7-9	TRBJ1-1	few	TRBD1
CASSAPDTGELFF	TGTGCCAGCAGCGCCCCGGACACCGGGGAGCTGTTTTTT	TRBV5-4	TRBJ2-2	NA	NA
CASSLPQGGQTQYF	TGTGCCAGCAGCCTACCTCAGGGAGGGCAGACCCAGTACTTC	TRBV6-7	TRBJ2-5	few	TRBD2
CASSLALRGRGFNEQFF	TGCGCCAGCAGCTTGGCCCTCAGGGGAAGAGGTTTCAATGAGCAGTTCTTC	TRBV5-1	TRBJ2-1	NA	NA
CASSRQGTSYEQYF	TGCGCCAGCAGCAGACAGGGGACGTCCTACGAGCAGTACTTC	TRBV5-1	TRBJ2-7	NA	TRBD1
CASSTSVGLGYGYTF	TGTGCCAGTAGTACCTCCGTGGGTCTGGGCTATGGCTACACCTTC	TRBV19	TRBJ1-2	few	NA
CASSPNQGQDGQPQHF	TGTGCCAGCAGCCCTAATCAGGGTCAGGATGGACAGCCCCAGCATTTT	TRBV7-2	TRBJ1-5	few	NA
CATGQGDYGYTF	TGTGCCACCGGACAGGGGGACTATGGCTACACCTTC	TRBV6-5	TRBJ1-2	few	TRBD1
CASSFAGANTGELFF	TGTGCCAGCAGCTTTGCGGGGGCGAACACCGGGGAGCTGTTTTTT	TRBV7-9	TRBJ2-2	few	TRBD2
CASQTGEKLFF	TGTGCCAGCCAAACCGGCGAAAAACTGTTTTTT	TRBV7-9	TRBJ1-4	NA	NA
CASTREGSGGYTF	TGTGCCAGCACTCGTGAGGGGTCAGGTGGCTACACCTTC	TRBV9	TRBJ1-2	NA	NA
CASSQWDNQPQHF	TGTGCCAGCAGCCAGTGGGATAACCAGCCCCAGCATTTT	TRBV14	TRBJ1-5	few	NA
CASSQVEGGADTQYF	TGTGCCAGCAGCCAAGTCGAAGGGGGGGCAGATACGCAGTATTTT	TRBV4-2	TRBJ2-3	NA	NA
CASSLVQGEETQYF	TGTGCCAGCAGCTTAGTACAGGGGGAAGAGACCCAGTACTTC	TRBV7-9	TRBJ2-5	NA	TRBD1
CASSQAILSGTENTEAFF	TGCGCCAGCAGCCAAGCCATCCTATCAGGGACAGAGAACACTGAAGCTTTCTTT	TRBV4-1	TRBJ1-1	few	TRBD1
CASTPGIRYNEQFF	TGTGCCAGCACCCCAGGGATAAGATACAATGAGCAGTTCTTC	TRBV7-9	TRBJ2-1	NA	NA
CASSYAGTSGTDTQYF	TGTGCCAGCAGCTATGCCGGGACTAGCGGTACAGATACGCAGTATTTT	TRBV7-6	TRBJ2-3	NA	TRBD2
CASSPMGGETQYF	TGTGCCAGCAGCCCCATGGGTGGAGAGACCCAGTACTTC	TRBV14	TRBJ2-5	NA	NA
CASSLTSGGALGNEQFF	TGTGCCAGCAGTTTAACGAGCGGGGGGGCCCTGGGGAATGAGCAGTTCTTC	TRBV27	TRBJ2-1	few	TRBD2
CSGAGQMTYEQYF	TGCAGCGGTGCGGGACAGATGACCTACGAGCAGTACTTC	TRBV29-1	TRBJ2-7	NA	NA
CASSPRGGEDYNEQFF	TGCGCCAGCAGCCCTAGAGGAGGGGAGGACTACAATGAGCAGTTCTTC	TRBV5-1	TRBJ2-1	NA	NA
CASSLEGTRETQYF	TGCGCCAGCAGCTTGGAAGGGACGAGAGAGACCCAGTACTTC	TRBV5-1	TRBJ2-5	few	NA
CASSPTGNTEAFF	TGTGCCAGCAGCCCCACAGGGAACACTGAAGCTTTCTTT	TRBV7-6	TRBJ1-1	NA	NA
CASSLTAVNTEAFF	TGTGCCAGCAGCTTAACAGCAGTGAACACTGAAGCTTTCTTT	TRBV7-2	TRBJ1-1	few	NA
CASSQCGRTSSYNEQFF	TGCGCCAGCAGTCAATGCGGCCGGACTAGCTCCTACAATGAGCAGTTCTTC	TRBV23-1	TRBJ2-1	NA	TRBD2
CASSPIREGYTF	TGTGCCAGCAGCCCCATAAGGGAGGGCTACACCTTC	TRBV7-9	TRBJ1-2	NA	NA
CATSIGQNGKTQYF	TGTGCCACCTCTATCGGACAGAACGGGAAGACCCAGTACTTC	TRBV7-2	TRBJ2-5	NA	NA
CASSDSTLSGFNEKLFF	TGTGCCAGCAGTGATTCGACACTCTCAGGCTTTAATGAAAAACTGTTTTTT	TRBV25-1	TRBJ1-4	NA	NA